This TCR beta chain is drawn from a study of cytomegalovirus exposure and HLA in healthy donors. Study conclusions and caveats: Analysis was carried out at a later point, and it linked a missense DCLRE1C variant to TCR beta V- and J-gene trimming. Accounts indicate the classifier identified cytomegalovirus status with strong specificity and sensitivity.

The CDR3 covers 15 residues. Per germline, CDR1 SGHRS and CDR2 YFSETQ. Trimming pared 5 bases from V and 3 bases from J, leaving 17 bases between. Both 60 Vbeta primers and 13 Jbeta primers went into the PCR. Using immunoSEQ multiplex PCR, the repertoire was profiled, and TCRdb retains in-frame clones only, with some absent. The repertoire holds 150,000 or so clones, roughly three quarters seen once, with 7% to 7.5% in the top ten. Notes on this clone: Antigen unknown.

The clonotype originates from a man in his forties in good health and CMV-seropositive. The chain has TRBV5-1 and TRBJ1-2; D possibly corresponds to TRBD1 (6 bases). Input material: PBMCs. The CDR3 coding sequence is TGCGCCAGCAGGTCCGGGACAACCCTCGACTATGGCTACACCTTC. Translation gives CASRSGTTLDYGYTF. The variable domain in full, completed from reference TRBV5-1 and TRBJ1-2, reads KAGVTQTPRYLIKTRGQQVTLSCSPISGHRSVSWYQQTPGQGLQFLFEYFSETQRNKGNFPGRFSGRQFSNSRSEMNVSTLELGDSALYLCASRSGTTLDYGYTFGSGTRLTVV.